This TCR beta chain comes out of a study of CD8 T cells in ankylosing spondylitis. CDR1 is SGHDT, CDR2 YYEEEE, per germline. The CDR3 totals 14 residues. Trimming took 4 bases from V and 4 from J; bases not matched to a gene: 6. In regard to this clonotype: Its antigen remains unknown.

MiXCR, run by TCRdb on the 5' RACE reads, gives a single entry per CDR3 protein. The top ten clones hold more than 0.6% of a sample with about 240,000 distinct CDR3 sequences, 20% to 30% of them seen once. Study-wide points: For ankylosing spondylitis blood, a TCR beta motif of eight or nine highly homologous variants appeared characteristic. Several of the motif variants were reported before in synovial fluid and blood from reactive arthritis. Peripheral blood held disease-linked clones only at relatively low frequency, and these were CD8+.

The sequenced sample consisted of blood, either unsorted or a sorted T cell fraction (not recorded which). The J gene is TRBJ2-3, the V gene TRBV5-6, with TRBD2 matching over 7 bases. The receptor was isolated from a male donor with ankylosing spondylitis or in good health (not recorded which). Here the CDR3 reads CASSASGFPDTQYF. CDR3 bases: TGTGCCAGCAGCGCTAGCGGATTTCCAGATACGCAGTATTTT. Complete variable domain (other parts from reference TRBV5-6 and TRBJ2-3): DAGVTQSPTHLIKTRGQQVTLRCSPKSGHDTVSWYQQALGQGPQFIFQYYEEEERQRGNFPDRFSGHQFPNYSSELNVNALLLGDSALYLCASSASGFPDTQYFGPGTRLTVL.